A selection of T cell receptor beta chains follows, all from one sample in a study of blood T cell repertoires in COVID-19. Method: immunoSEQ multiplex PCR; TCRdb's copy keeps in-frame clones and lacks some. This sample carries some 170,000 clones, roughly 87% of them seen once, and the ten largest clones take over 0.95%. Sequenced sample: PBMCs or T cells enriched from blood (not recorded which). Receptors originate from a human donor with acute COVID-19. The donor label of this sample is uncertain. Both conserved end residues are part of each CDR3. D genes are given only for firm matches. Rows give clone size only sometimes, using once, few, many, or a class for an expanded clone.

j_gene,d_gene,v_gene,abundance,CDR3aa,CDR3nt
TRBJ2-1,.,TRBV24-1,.,CATSDSTTLSYNEQFF,TGTGCCACCAGTGATTCGACAACCCTCTCCTACAATGAGCAGTTCTTC
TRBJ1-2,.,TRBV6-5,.,CASSINVVKGYTF,TGTGCCAGCAGTATAAACGTAGTTAAGGGCTACACCTTC
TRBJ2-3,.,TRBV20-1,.,CSASRGAADTQYF,TGCAGTGCTAGTCGGGGGGCGGCAGATACGCAGTATTTT
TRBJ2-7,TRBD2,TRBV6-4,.,CASREGLAAYEQYF,TGTGCCAGCAGAGAGGGACTAGCTGCCTACGAGCAGTACTTC
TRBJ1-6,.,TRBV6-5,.,CASSRALRDSPLHF,TGTGCCAGCAGTCGGGCCCTGAGGGATTCACCCCTCCACTTT
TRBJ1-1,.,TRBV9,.,CASSVGGATEAFF,TGTGCCAGCAGCGTAGGGGGAGCCACTGAAGCTTTCTTT
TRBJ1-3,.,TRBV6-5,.,CASSRQGFAGNTIYF,TGTGCCAGCAGTCGCCAGGGGTTTGCTGGAAACACCATATATTTT
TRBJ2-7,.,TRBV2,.,CASSPVFSSYEQYF,TGTGCCAGCAGTCCAGTCTTCAGCTCCTACGAGCAGTACTTC
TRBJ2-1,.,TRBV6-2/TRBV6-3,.,CASSLGTEQFF,TGTGCCAGCAGCCTCGGGACAGAGCAGTTCTTC
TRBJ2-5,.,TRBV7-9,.,CASTQFEFGETQYF,TGTGCCAGCACACAATTCGAATTTGGAGAGACCCAGTACTTC
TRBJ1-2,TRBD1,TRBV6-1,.,CASSETGRMNYGYTF,TGTGCCAGCAGTGAGACAGGGAGAATGAACTATGGCTACACCTTC
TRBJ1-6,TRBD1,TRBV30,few,CAWETGSSSPLHF,TGTGCCTGGGAGACAGGGAGCAGCTCACCCCTCCACTTT
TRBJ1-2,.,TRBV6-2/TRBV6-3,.,CASSSRDTYGYTF,TGTGCCAGCAGTTCCCGGGACACCTATGGCTACACCTTC
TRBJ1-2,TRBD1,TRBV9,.,CASSADRGGYTF,TGTGCCAGCAGCGCCGACAGGGGTGGCTACACCTTC
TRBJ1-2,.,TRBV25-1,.,CASRGRSDGYTF,TGTGCCAGCAGGGGGCGATCGGATGGCTACACCTTC
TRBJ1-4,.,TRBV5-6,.,CASSLGGSNEKLFF,TGTGCCAGCAGCTTAGGGGGTTCTAATGAAAAACTGTTTTTT
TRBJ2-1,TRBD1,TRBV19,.,CASSIPPGQGGQEQFF,TGTGCCAGTAGTATACCGCCGGGACAGGGAGGCCAAGAGCAGTTCTTC
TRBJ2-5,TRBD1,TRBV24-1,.,CATTGGWETQYF,TGTGCCACCACAGGGGGCTGGGAGACCCAGTACTTC
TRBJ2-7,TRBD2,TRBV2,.,CASSLFLTSGGAYEQYF,TGTGCCAGCAGTCTTTTCTTGACTAGCGGGGGGGCCTACGAGCAGTACTTC
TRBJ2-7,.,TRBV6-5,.,CATQRQEGNYEQYF,TGTGCCACCCAACGGCAGGAGGGGAACTACGAGCAGTACTTC
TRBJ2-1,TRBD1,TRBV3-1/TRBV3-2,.,CASSQDVTGGHEQFF,TGTGCCAGCAGCCAAGATGTGACAGGGGGCCATGAGCAGTTCTTC
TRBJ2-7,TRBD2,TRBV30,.,CAWSGGGGYEQYF,TGTGCCTGGAGTGGCGGGGGAGGTTACGAGCAGTACTTC
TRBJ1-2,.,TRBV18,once,CASSPPGSGVYGYTF,TGTGCCAGCTCACCACCGGGTTCGGGAGTCTATGGCTACACCTTC
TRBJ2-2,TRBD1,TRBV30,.,CACLPGQGNTGELFF,TGTGCCTGTCTTCCGGGACAGGGGAATACCGGGGAGCTGTTTTTT
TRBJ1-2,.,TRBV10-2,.,CASSPRVGDTSNYGYTF,TGCGCCAGCAGTCCTCGAGTGGGTGACACCTCTAACTATGGCTACACCTTC
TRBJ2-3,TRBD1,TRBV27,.,CASSPQGLGATDTQYF,TGTGCCAGCAGCCCACAGGGGTTAGGGGCCACAGATACGCAGTATTTT
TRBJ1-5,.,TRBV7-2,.,CASSLIGGNQPQHF,TGTGCCAGCAGCTTAATTGGCGGGAATCAGCCCCAGCATTTT
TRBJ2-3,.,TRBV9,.,CASSVAPDRLSTQYF,TGTGCCAGCAGCGTAGCTCCTGACAGACTCTCTACGCAGTATTTT
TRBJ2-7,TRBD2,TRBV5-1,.,CASSSSLRGKAEQYF,TGCGCCAGCAGCTCCAGCCTGCGGGGGAAAGCCGAGCAGTACTTC
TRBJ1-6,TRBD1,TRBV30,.,CAWHFPRGPNSPLHF,TGTGCCTGGCATTTCCCGAGGGGGCCAAATTCACCCCTCCACTTT
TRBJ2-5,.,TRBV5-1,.,CASSPPPQETQYF,TGCGCCAGCAGCCCACCACCTCAGGAGACCCAGTACTTC
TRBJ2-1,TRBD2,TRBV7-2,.,CASRERGGSYNEQFF,TGTGCCAGCAGAGAGCGGGGGGGTTCCTACAATGAGCAGTTCTTC
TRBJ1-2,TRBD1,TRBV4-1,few,CASSQLARGRRTNYGYTF,TGCGCCAGCAGCCAACTTGCCAGGGGGCGCAGGACTAACTATGGCTACACCTTC
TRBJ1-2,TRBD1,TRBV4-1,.,CASSQVDRGYNYGYTF,TGCGCCAGCAGCCAAGTCGACAGGGGTTACAACTATGGCTACACCTTC
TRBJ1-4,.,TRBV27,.,CASSLFMGANEKLFF,TGTGCCAGCAGTTTGTTTATGGGGGCGAATGAAAAACTGTTTTTT
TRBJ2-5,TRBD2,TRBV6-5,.,CASARGYQETQYF,TGTGCCAGCGCGCGGGGGTACCAAGAGACCCAGTACTTC
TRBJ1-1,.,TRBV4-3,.,CASSQDSSVGEAFF,TGCGCCAGCAGCCAAGATTCTAGCGTTGGTGAAGCTTTCTTT
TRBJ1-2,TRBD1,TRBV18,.,CASSPRQGEDGYTF,TGTGCCAGCTCACCTAGGCAGGGGGAGGATGGCTACACCTTC
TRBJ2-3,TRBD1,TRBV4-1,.,CASSLGTGTTQYF,TGCGCCAGCAGCCTGGGGACAGGGACTACGCAGTATTTT
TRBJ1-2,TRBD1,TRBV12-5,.,CASGEQGAIPNYGYTF,TGTGCTAGTGGTGAACAGGGGGCGATCCCTAACTATGGCTACACCTTC
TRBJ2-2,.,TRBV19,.,CASSRRTGELFF,TGTGCCAGTAGTAGGAGGACCGGGGAGCTGTTTTTT
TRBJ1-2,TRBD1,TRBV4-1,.,CASSQDRGVGRGYTF,TGCGCCAGCAGCCAAGACAGGGGGGTGGGTCGTGGCTACACCTTC
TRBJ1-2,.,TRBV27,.,CASSLGGSLNYGYTF,TGTGCCAGCAGTCTAGGTGGCAGTCTAAACTATGGCTACACCTTC
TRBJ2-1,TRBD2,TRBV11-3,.,CASSFERGDEQFF,TGTGCCAGCAGCTTCGAGCGGGGGGATGAGCAGTTCTTC
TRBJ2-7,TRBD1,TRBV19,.,CASSWGVTGNYEQYF,TGTGCCAGTAGTTGGGGTGTGACAGGGAACTACGAGCAGTACTTC
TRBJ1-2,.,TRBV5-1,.,CASSLGSRPNYGYTF,TGCGCCAGCAGCTTGGGGAGTCGGCCTAACTATGGCTACACCTTC